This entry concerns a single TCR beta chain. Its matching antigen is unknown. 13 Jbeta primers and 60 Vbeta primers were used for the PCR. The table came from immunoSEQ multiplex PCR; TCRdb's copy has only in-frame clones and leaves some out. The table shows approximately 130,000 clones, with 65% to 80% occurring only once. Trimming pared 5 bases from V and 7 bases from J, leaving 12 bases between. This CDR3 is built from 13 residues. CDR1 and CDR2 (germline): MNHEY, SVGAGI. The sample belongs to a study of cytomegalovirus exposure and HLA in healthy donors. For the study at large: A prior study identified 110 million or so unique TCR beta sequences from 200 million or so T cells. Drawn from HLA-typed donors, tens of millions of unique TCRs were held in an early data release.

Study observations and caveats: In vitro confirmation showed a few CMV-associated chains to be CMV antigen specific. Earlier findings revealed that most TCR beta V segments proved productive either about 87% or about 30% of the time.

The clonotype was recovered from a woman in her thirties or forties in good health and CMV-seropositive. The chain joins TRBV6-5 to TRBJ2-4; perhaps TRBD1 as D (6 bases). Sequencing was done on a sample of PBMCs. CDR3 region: CASSVSTGNIQYF. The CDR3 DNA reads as TGTGCCAGCAGTGTATCTACAGGGAACATTCAGTACTTC.